Sequencing of this T cell receptor (beta chain) was carried out in a study of shared clonotypes between healthy human individuals. A word on this clone: Antigen specificity is unknown.

Germline CDR1 MNHEY, CDR2 SVGAGI. Losses at the gene ends were 6 bases for V and 11 bases for J; bases not matched to a gene: 7. The CDR3 totals 13 residues. TCRdb keeps only in-frame clones here, not all; method: immunoSEQ multiplex PCR. The table shows approximately 340,000 clones, with about 70% occurring only once. Study results and limitations: Depth was large, yet rarefaction showed that sorted-subset sequencing was incomplete.

The origin of this receptor is a man aged 25-45 years in good health. The sample comprised memory CD4+ T cells sorted from blood. Subset meaning: CD45RA-negative fraction. The chain has TRBV6-5 and TRBJ2-7; 13 bases are shared with TRBD2. The CDR3 DNA is TGTGCCAGCAGGGGGGGACTAGCGGGACGGGAGTACTTC. It translates to CASRGGLAGREYF.